The present TCR beta chain was sequenced within a study of T-cell reconstitution after alpha-beta-depleted transplantation in children (TCRdb year 2016). Broadly, across the study: Using TCR repertoire profiling, the study quantitatively followed how T-cell immune reconstitution unfolded in children after TCRalphabeta/CD19-depleted allogeneic hematopoietic cell transplantation.

Library preparation used PCR. TCRdb shows the sequencer as Illumina HiSeq 2500. TCR library preparation used molecular barcoding, with unique molecular identifiers applied to normalize quantification of the TCRbeta repertoire. TCRdb trimmed the raw reads at Q25, called clones with MiXCR and kept productive beta chains. All rows with the same CDR3 protein become a single entry with the most common DNA and genes. Here the sample has some 9,000 distinct CDR3 sequences; approximately 18% occur a single time. The ten largest clones capture more than 75% of the sample. What the research found in general, with its limitations: The frequencies of hyperexpanded clones fell over the following months, and after one year, T-cell counts and TCRbeta diversity were mostly attributed to newly produced T cells. In some patients, the high TCRbeta diversity seen at day 60 was put down to recipient T cells and intrathymic progenitors that had survived conditioning. The apparently early recovery of alphabetaT-cell counts about two months after transplant reportedly depended on only several hundred rapidly expanded clones that came from non-depleted graft cells.

The cysteine opens and the phenylalanine closes a CDR3 of 20 amino acids. Of all the DNA, just the CDR3 is kept, 60 bases in frame from base 1. V sheds 0 bases and J sheds 0 bases, leaving 21 bases between their ends. The germline V gene specifies MGHRA as CDR1 and YSYEKL as CDR2. On this clonotype: The clone's antigen remains unknown. Per-nucleotide qualities are absent, and no much larger clonotype sits a single base away.

Read against the paper, the sample's time point label means: day 60 (about 2 months) after transplantation. Taken with the paper, the label for treatment or condition translates to: allogeneic hematopoietic cell transplantation with graft depleted of TCRalphabeta T cells and CD19 B cells. The transplant recipients were children given TCRalphabeta/CD19-depleted allogeneic hematopoietic cell grafts. The TCR was taken from a girl younger than two who had a stem cell transplant for combined immunodeficiency, so the T cells may come from the graft donor. Recombination joined TRBV4-1 with TRBJ2-4, with TRBD1 tentatively as D gene (5 bases match). Sequenced material: PBMCs, mostly from graft donor cells, taken 60 days after TCRalphabeta/CD19-depleted stem cell transplant. The sequenced DNA is TGCGCCAGCAGCCAAGACCAACAGGCCGGCCTTAAACTAGCCAAAAACATTCAGTACTTC. Its translation is CASSQDQQAGLKLAKNIQYF.